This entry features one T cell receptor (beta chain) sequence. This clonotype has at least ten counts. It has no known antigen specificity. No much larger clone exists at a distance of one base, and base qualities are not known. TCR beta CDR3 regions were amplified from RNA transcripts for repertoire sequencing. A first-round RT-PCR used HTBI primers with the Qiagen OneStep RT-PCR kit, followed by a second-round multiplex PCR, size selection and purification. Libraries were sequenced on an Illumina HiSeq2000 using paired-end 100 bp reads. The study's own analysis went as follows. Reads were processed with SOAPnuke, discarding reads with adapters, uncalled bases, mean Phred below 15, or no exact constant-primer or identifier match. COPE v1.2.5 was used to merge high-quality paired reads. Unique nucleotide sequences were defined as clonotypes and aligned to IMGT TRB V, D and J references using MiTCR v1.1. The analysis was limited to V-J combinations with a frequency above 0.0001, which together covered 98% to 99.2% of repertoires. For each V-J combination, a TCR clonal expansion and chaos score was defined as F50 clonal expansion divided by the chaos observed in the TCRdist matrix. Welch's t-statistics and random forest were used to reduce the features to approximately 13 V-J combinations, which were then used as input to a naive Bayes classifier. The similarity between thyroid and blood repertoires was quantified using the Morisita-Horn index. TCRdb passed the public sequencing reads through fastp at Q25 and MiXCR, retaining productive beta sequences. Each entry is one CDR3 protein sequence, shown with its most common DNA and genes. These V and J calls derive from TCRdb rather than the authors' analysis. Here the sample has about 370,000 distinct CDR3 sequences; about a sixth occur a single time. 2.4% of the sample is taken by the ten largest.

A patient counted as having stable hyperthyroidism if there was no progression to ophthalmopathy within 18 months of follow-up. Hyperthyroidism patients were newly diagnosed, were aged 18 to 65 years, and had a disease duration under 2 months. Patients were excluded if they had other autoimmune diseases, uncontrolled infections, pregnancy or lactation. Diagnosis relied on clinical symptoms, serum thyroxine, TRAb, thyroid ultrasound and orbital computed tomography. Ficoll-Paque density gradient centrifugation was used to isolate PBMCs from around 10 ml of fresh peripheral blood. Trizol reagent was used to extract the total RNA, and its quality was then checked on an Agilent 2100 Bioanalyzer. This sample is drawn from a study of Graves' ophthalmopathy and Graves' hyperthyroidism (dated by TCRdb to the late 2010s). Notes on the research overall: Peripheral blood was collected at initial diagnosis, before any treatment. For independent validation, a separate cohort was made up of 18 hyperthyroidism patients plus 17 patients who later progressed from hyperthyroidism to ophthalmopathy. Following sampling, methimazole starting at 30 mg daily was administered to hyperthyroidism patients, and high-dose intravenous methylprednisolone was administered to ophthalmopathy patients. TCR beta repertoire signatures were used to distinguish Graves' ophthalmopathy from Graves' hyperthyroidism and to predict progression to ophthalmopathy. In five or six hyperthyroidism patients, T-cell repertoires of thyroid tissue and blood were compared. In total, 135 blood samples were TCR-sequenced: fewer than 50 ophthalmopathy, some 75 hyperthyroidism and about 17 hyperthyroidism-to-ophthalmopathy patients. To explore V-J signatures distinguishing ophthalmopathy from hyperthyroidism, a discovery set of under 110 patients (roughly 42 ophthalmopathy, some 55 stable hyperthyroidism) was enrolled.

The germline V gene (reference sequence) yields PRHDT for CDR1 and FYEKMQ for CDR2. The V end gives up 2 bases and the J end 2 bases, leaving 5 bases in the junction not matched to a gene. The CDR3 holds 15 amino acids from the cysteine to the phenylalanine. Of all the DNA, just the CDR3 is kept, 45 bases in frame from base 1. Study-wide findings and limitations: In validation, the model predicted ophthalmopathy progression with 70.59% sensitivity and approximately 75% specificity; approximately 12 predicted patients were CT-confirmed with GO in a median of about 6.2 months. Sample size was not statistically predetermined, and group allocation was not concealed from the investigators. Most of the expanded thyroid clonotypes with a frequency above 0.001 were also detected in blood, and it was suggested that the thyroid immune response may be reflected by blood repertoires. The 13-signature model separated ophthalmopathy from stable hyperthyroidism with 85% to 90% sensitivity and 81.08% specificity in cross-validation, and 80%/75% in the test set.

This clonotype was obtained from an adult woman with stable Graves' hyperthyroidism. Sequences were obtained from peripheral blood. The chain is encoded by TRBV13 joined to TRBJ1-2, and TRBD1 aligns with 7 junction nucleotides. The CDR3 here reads CASSLREQGNYGYTF. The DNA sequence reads TGTGCCAGCAGCTTAAGGGAACAGGGGAACTATGGCTACACCTTC.